This T cell receptor (beta chain) was retrieved from a study of human T cells and chemical hapten exposure. The library attached unique molecular identifiers to individual cDNA molecules. From the RACE reads, TCRdb called clonotypes with MiXCR, one entry per CDR3 protein. The sample has more than 250,000 distinct CDR3 sequences, roughly 8.9% seen once. Time point meaning: pre-sensitization, week 0. Stated treatment: therapeutic diphenylcyclopropenone sensitization with weekly scalp DPC. Every donor had alopecia and was 18 to 70 years old; all were suitable for DPC. The CDR3 runs to 12 residues. Trimming took off 5 bases at V and 7 bases at J, with 12 bases between the two ends. Germline V gene lookup returns CDR1 SGHVS and CDR2 FNYEAQ.

The chain has TRBV7-6 and TRBJ2-7, with a weak D call TRBD2 (5 bases). The source was whole blood, collected in connection with sensitization to the hapten diphenylcyclopropenone (DPC). This sequence originates from a woman aged 40 to 49 with alopecia areata. Some clones in this sample may be carry-over from other donors' samples. The CDR3 loop is CASSTASGEQYF. CDR3 in DNA: TGTGCCAGCAGCACAGCCTCGGGGGAGCAGTACTTC.